This passage covers 20 T cell receptor beta chains from one sample sequenced in a study of vaccination effects on CD4 cells after COVID-19 (dated by TCRdb to the early 2020s). These receptors are not linked to any known antigen. In the ViraFEST assay, PBMC were stimulated with viral peptide pools, and antigen-specific CD4+ T cell clonotypes were then identified by expansion using TCR sequencing. After around eleven days of culture, CD4+ T cells were isolated with the EasySep CD4+ T cell isolation kit. Healthy vaccine recipients had no prior SARS-CoV-2 infection, confirmed by negative nucleocapsid antibodies before and after vaccination. Receptor libraries were prepared by the immunoSEQ multiplex PCR assay. TCRdb carries this immuneACCESS record with in-frame sequences only. Its versions omit some clonotypes, under half of them owing to an unresolved V gene in the studies checked, with the rest unexplained. Across this sample there are fewer than 65,000 clones, with about 80% seen only once. Of the sample, about 3.7% is held by the ten largest clones.

Here the sequenced sample was CD4+ T cells from PBMCs cultured with HCoV-OC43 spike peptides, taken before COVID-19 vaccination. The cell subset or site label on this specimen signifies: HCoV-OC43 spike overlapping peptide pool stimulation. The receptors stem from a human donor who received a COVID-19 vaccine.

This chain links TRBV5-1 with TRBJ2-2; D perhaps matches TRBD2 (6 bases). The ends were cut back, 2 bases at V and 0 bases at J, with 11 bases in the middle. Germline V gene data show CDR1 as SGHRS and CDR2 as YFSETQ. The CDR3 loop spans 16 amino acids. The CDR3 protein is CASSFSSVANTGELFF. The DNA for the CDR3 is TGCGCCAGCAGCTTCTCTAGCGTTGCGAACACCGGGGAGCTGTTTTTT.

This clone was detected once. The rearrangement joins TRBV6-5 to TRBJ2-3; D is undetermined. Germline V lookup: CDR1 MNHEY, CDR2 SVGAGI. Trimming stripped 0 bases from V and 1 base from J, with 11 bases between. The CDR3 is made up of 16 amino acids. The chain's CDR3 is CASSYSGVLRTDTQYF. CDR3 coding DNA: TGTGCCAGCAGTTACTCTGGCGTTCTCCGCACAGATACGCAGTATTTT.

The rearrangement links TRBV11-2 to TRBJ1-2; a weak D match, TRBD1 (5 bases). With 5 bases removed from V and 0 bases from J, the gap between germline ends came to 16 bases. The germline V gene encodes CDR1 SGHAT and CDR2 FQNNGV. The length of the CDR3 is 16 residues. The CDR3 DNA follows: TGTGCCAGCAGCCCCGACCTTTTGACAGCTAACTATGGCTACACCTTC. The encoded protein is CASSPDLLTANYGYTF.

The chain employs TRBV18 and TRBJ1-1; D might be TRBD1 (6 bases). Trimming removed 4 bases from V and 1 base from J, with 7 bases in between. Germline V lookup: CDR1 KGHSH, CDR2 LQKENI. The CDR3 extends over 13 amino acids. In nucleotides, the CDR3 is TGTGCCAGCTCACGGGGACAGAACACTGAAGCTTTCTTT. It yields the protein CASSRGQNTEAFF.

The J gene is TRBJ2-3, the V gene TRBV6-6, with 8 bases fitting TRBD2. Per germline, CDR1 MNHNY and CDR2 SVGAGI (reference sequence). V gave up 6 bases and J gave up 2 bases; unmatched junction bases: 10. The CDR3 spans 16 residues. The chain's CDR3 is CASSRRAGETTDTQYF. The DNA for the CDR3 is TGTGCCAGCAGCCGACGAGCGGGGGAAACCACAGATACGCAGTATTTT.

This chain links TRBV5-1 with TRBJ1-4, with 8 bases lining up with TRBD1. Per germline, CDR1 SGHRS and CDR2 YFSETQ. The trim removed 4 bases at V and 8 bases at J, leaving 7 bases unmatched. The CDR3 contains 14 residues. CDR3 in DNA: TGCGCCAGCAGCCCCGACAGGGGTGGGGAAAAACTGTTTTTT. This encodes CASSPDRGGEKLFF.

This clone was seen only a few times. The rearrangement joins TRBV7-3 to TRBJ1-1; a possible D gene is TRBD1 (5 bases). This CDR3 is built from 14 residues. Deletions cut 5 bases from V and 1 base from J, with 11 bases between. Germline loops: CDR1 SGHTA, CDR2 FQGTGA. CDR3 sequence: CASSQQGTNTEAFF. CDR3 DNA: TGTGCCAGCAGCCAGCAGGGCACGAACACTGAAGCTTTCTTT.

This sequence joins TRBV18 and TRBJ1-1; tentative D call: TRBD1 (6 bases). V was trimmed by 6 bases and J by 0 bases, leaving 14 bases between them. This CDR3 has 15 residues. Germline CDR1 and CDR2: KGHSH and LQKENI. The CDR3 DNA sequence: TGTGCCAGCTCGAAGCGAACAGGGTTGAACACTGAAGCTTTCTTT. Protein: CASSKRTGLNTEAFF.

This clone came up a few times. V usage is TRBV6-2 or TRBV6-3 and J usage is TRBJ1-1; D unclear. Germline V lookup: CDR1 MNHEY, CDR2 SVGEGT. The V and J ends lost 2 bases and 2 bases respectively, with 9 bases between them. The length of the CDR3 is 14 residues. The CDR3 DNA is TGTGCCAGCAGTTACACCTCGGTTAACACTGAAGCTTTCTTT. It yields the protein CASSYTSVNTEAFF.

The chain recombines TRBV19 with TRBJ1-5; D is ambiguous. V dropped 1 base and J dropped 3 bases, with 13 bases sitting between them. The CDR3 totals 16 residues. CDR1 and CDR2 from the germline V gene are LNHDA and SQIVND (reference sequence). CDR3 DNA sequence: TGTGCCAGTAGTATAGTTGGCCGTCCGACCAATCAGCCCCAGCATTTT. Protein product: CASSIVGRPTNQPQHF.

The CDR3 nucleotides read TGCGCCAGCTACCATGGACTAGCGGAAGAGACCCAGTACTTC. Encoded protein: CASYHGLAEETQYF. The chain joins TRBV5-1 to TRBJ2-5; TRBD2 aligns across 10 bases. Germline loops: CDR1 SGHRS, CDR2 YFSETQ. V was clipped by 7 bases and J by 3 bases; unmatched bases: 6. The CDR3 has 14 amino acids.

The chain carries TRBV2 and TRBJ2-2; D gene unclear. Looked up from germline, CDR1 is SNHLY and CDR2 is FYNNEI. V was pared by 7 bases and J by 2 bases, with 5 bases between. The CDR3 covers 12 residues. The chain's CDR3 is CASTQNTGELFF. The CDR3 nucleotides read TGTGCCAGCACCCAAAACACCGGGGAGCTGTTTTTT.

The chain employs TRBV14 and TRBJ2-3; D may be TRBD1 (5 bases). Trimming removed 1 base at V and 1 base at J, with 6 bases between. Germline loops: CDR1 SGHDN, CDR2 FVKESK. This CDR3 spans 14 amino acids. The CDR3 DNA sequence: TGTGCCAGCAGCCAAGGACAGCGCACAGATACGCAGTATTTT. Its translation is CASSQGQRTDTQYF.

This chain joins TRBV15 and TRBJ2-6; D possibly uses TRBD1 or TRBD2 (5 bases each). Trimming took 1 base from V and 2 from J, leaving 9 bases between them. The CDR3 runs to 16 residues. Germline-derived CDR1 and CDR2 are LNHNV and YYDKDF (reference sequence). CDR3 loop: CATSRVGDPGANVLTF. The CDR3 DNA is TGTGCCACCAGCAGAGTCGGGGACCCTGGGGCCAACGTCCTGACTTTC. Together with reference TRBV15 and TRBJ2-6, the CDR3 gives the full variable domain: DAMVIQNPRYQVTQFGKPVTLSCSQTLNHNVMYWYQQKSSQAPKLLFHYYDKDFNNEADTPDNFQSRRPNTSFCFLDIRSPGLGDTAMYLCATSRVGDPGANVLTFGAGSRLTVL.

The rearrangement uses TRBV5-1 and TRBJ2-2; TRBD1 might be the D (6 bases). This CDR3 is 14 amino acids long. Deletions cut 4 bases from V and 1 base from J, with 8 bases between. Germline CDR1 SGHRS, CDR2 YFSETQ. The CDR3 nucleotides are TGCGCCAGCAGCATGGACAGGAACACCGGGGAGCTGTTTTTT. Amino acids: CASSMDRNTGELFF.

The V gene is TRBV2, the J gene TRBJ2-3; 11 nucleotides align to TRBD2. The germline gives CDR1 SNHLY, CDR2 FYNNEI. This CDR3 is 15 amino acids long. Trimming at V came to 5 bases and at J to 0 bases, leaving 1 base not matched to a gene. CDR3 in amino acids: CASSPSGGSTDTQYF. The CDR3 bases are TGTGCCAGCAGTCCTAGCGGGGGGAGCACAGATACGCAGTATTTT.

This clone has just a few counts. The chain is built from TRBV29-1 and TRBJ2-2; possibly TRBD2 for D (8 bases). The CDR3 has 15 residues. The ends were cut back, 7 bases at V and 3 bases at J, with 18 bases in the middle. Per the germline V gene, CDR1 is SQVTM and CDR2 is ANQGSEA. The CDR3 loop is CSAAGRGHDTGELFF. The CDR3 DNA follows: TGCAGCGCCGCCGGGAGGGGGCATGACACCGGGGAGCTGTTTTTT.

V and J are TRBV7-2 and TRBJ2-3; TRBD1 aligns across 10 bases. Germline V gene data show CDR1 as SGHTA and CDR2 as FQGNSA. The CDR3 totals 16 residues. Unmatched junction bases numbered 9, after V lost 4 bases and J lost 5 bases. The DNA of the CDR3 is TGTGCCAGCAGCTCCTTCGGGACAGGGGTAAGAGATACGCAGTATTTT. It specifies CASSSFGTGVRDTQYF. Complete variable domain (other parts from reference TRBV7-2 and TRBJ2-3): GAGVSQSPSNKVTEKGKDVELRCDPISGHTALYWYRQSLGQGLEFLIYFQGNSAPDKSGLPSDRFSAERTGGSVSTLTIQRTQQEDSAVYLCASSSFGTGVRDTQYFGPGTRLTVL.

The chain carries TRBV5-8 and TRBJ2-7; TRBD1 matches 7 bases. This CDR3 is built from 16 residues. Germline loops: CDR1 SGHTS, CDR2 YDEGEE. V lost 1 base to trimming and J lost 3 bases; unmatched junction nucleotides: 10. The CDR3 nucleotides read TGTGCCAGCAGCTTGAACCCTGGACAGGTCCTCTACGAGCAGTACGTC. Amino acids: CASSLNPGQVLYEQYV.

The CDR3 DNA is TGTGCCAGTAGTATAGATATGGGTCTCGGGGAGACCCAGTACTTC. This translates into CASSIDMGLGETQYF. The chain recombines TRBV19 with TRBJ2-5; D gene ambiguous. This CDR3 has 15 amino acids. Trimming shortened V by 0 bases and J by 5 bases, and 13 bases separated the two germline ends. In germline, CDR1 is LNHDA, CDR2 SQIVND (reference sequence).